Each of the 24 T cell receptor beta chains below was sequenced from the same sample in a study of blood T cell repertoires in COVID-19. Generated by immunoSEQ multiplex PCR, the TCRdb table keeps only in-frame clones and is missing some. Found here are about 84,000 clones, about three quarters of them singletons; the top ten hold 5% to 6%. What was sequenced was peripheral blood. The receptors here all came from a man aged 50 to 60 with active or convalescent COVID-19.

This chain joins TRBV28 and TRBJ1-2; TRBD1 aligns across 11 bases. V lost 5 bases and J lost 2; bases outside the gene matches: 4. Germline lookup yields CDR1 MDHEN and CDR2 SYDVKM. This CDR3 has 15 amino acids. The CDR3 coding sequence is TGTGCCAGCAGTCCGGACAGGGGGCAAAACTATGGCTACACCTTC. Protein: CASSPDRGQNYGYTF.

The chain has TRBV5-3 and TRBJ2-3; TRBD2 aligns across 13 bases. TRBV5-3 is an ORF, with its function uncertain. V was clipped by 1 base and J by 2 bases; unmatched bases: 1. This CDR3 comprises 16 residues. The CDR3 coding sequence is TGTGCCAGAAGCTTGACTAGCGGGGGGGCCACAGATACGCAGTATTTT. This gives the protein CARSLTSGGATDTQYF.

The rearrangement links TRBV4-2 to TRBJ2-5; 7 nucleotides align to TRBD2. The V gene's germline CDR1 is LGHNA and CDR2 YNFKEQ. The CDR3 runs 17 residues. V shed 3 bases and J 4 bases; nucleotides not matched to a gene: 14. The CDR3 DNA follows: TGTGCCAGCAGCCACCAACGGGGCGGGGGTTCCCCAGAGACCCAGTACTTC. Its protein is CASSHQRGGGSPETQYF.

CDR3 DNA sequence: TGTGCCAGCAGCCAAGTGGAGAGATACAATGAGCAGTTCTTC. Encoded protein: CASSQVERYNEQFF. The chain couples TRBV3-1 (or the pseudogene TRBV3-2) to TRBJ2-1; D is uncertain. This CDR3 region has 14 residues. V shed 1 base and J shed 4 bases, with 8 bases lying between them. The germline gives CDR1 LGHDT, CDR2 YNNKEL (reference sequence).

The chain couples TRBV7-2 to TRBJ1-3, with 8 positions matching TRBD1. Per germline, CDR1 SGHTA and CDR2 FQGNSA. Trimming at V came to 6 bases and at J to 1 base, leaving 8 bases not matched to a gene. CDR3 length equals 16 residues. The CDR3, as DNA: TGTGCCAGCAGTACTGGACAGGGTGGGTCTGGAAACACCATATATTTT. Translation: CASSTGQGGSGNTIYF.

The CDR3 reads CASSQEGAWGRNTIYF. Here the CDR3 DNA reads TGTGCCAGCAGCCAAGAGGGAGCCTGGGGGCGAAACACCATATATTTT. The gene calls are TRBV3-1 (or the pseudogene TRBV3-2) and TRBJ1-3; tentative D call: TRBD1 (6 bases). The CDR3 is 16 amino acids. V dropped 0 bases and J dropped 5 bases, with 14 bases sitting between them. Per the germline V gene, CDR1 is LGHDT and CDR2 is YNNKEL (reference sequence).

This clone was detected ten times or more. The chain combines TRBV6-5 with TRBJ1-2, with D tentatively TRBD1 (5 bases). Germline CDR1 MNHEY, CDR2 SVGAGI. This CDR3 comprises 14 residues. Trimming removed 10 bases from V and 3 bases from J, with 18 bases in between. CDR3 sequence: CAITGVGVDYGYTF. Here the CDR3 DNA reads TGTGCCATTACTGGGGTAGGGGTCGACTATGGCTACACCTTC.

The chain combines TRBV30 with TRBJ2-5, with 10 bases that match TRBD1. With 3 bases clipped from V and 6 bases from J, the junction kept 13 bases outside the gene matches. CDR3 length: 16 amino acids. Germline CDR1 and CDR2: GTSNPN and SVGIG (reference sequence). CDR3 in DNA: TGTGCCTGGAGCCATCGAAGGGGACAGGGGTTGAAGACCCAGTACTTC. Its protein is CAWSHRRGQGLKTQYF. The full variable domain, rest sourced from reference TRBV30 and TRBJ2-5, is SQTIHQWPATLVQPVGSPLSLECTVEGTSNPNLYWYRQAAGRGLQLLFYSVGIGQISSEVPQNLSASRPQDRQFILSSKKLLLSDSGFYLCAWSHRRGQGLKTQYFGPGTRLLVL.

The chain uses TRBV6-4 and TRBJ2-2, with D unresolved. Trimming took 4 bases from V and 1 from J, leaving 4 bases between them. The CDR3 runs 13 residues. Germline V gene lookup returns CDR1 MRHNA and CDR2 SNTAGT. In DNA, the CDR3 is TGTGCCAGCAGTGCAGGGAACACCGGGGAGCTGTTTTTT. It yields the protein CASSAGNTGELFF.

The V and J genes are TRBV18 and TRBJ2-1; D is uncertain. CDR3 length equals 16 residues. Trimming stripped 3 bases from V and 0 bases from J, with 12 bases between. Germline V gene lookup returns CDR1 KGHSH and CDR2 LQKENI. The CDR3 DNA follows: TGTGCCAGCTCACCGTCCTCCCCGAGCTCCTACAATGAGCAGTTCTTC. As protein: CASSPSSPSSYNEQFF.

In DNA form, the CDR3 reads TGTGCCACCAGCAGACCGAAAAGGGGGACAGGGAAGGCAGATACGCAGTATTTT. It encodes CATSRPKRGTGKADTQYF. This chain joins TRBV15 and TRBJ2-3, with 9 nucleotides matching TRBD1. V dropped 2 bases and J dropped 4; count of bases not matched to a gene: 13. Germline assignment: CDR1 LNHNV and CDR2 YYDKDF (reference sequence). The CDR3 is made up of 18 amino acids.

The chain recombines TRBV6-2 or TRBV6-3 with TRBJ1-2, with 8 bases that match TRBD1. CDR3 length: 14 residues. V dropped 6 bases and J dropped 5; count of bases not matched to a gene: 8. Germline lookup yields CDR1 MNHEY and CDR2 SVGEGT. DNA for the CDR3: TGTGCCAGCAGCCACGGACAGGGCAAATATGGCTACACCTTC. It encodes CASSHGQGKYGYTF.

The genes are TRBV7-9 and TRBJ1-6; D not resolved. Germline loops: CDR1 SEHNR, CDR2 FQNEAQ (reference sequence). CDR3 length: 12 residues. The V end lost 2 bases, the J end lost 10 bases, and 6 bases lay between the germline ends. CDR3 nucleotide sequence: TGTGCCAGCAGCTTAATTCAATCACCCCTCCACTTT. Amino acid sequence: CASSLIQSPLHF. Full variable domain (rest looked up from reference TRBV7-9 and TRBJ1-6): DTGVSQNPRHKITKRGQNVTFRCDPISEHNRLYWYRQTLGQGPEFLTYFQNEAQLEKSRLLSDRFSAERPKGSFSTLEIQRTEQGDSAMYLCASSLIQSPLHFGNGTRLTVT.

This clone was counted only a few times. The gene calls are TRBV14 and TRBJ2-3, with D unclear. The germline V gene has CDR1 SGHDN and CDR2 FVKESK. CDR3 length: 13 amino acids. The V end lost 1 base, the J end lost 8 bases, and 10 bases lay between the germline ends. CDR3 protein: CASSQVAESTQYF. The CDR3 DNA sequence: TGTGCCAGCAGCCAAGTGGCGGAGTCTACGCAGTATTTT.

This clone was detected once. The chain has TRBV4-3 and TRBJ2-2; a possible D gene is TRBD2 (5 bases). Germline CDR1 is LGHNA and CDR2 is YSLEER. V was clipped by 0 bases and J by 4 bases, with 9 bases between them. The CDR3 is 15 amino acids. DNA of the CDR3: TGCGCCAGCAGCCAAGATGCGGGTACCACCGGGGAGCTGTTTTTT. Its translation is CASSQDAGTTGELFF.

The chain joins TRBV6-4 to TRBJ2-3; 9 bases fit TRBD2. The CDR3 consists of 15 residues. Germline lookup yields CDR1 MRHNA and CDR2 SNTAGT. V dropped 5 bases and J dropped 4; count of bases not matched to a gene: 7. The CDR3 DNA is TGTGCCAGCAGTCTGGAAGCGGGGGGCGCAGATACGCAGTATTTT. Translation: CASSLEAGGADTQYF.

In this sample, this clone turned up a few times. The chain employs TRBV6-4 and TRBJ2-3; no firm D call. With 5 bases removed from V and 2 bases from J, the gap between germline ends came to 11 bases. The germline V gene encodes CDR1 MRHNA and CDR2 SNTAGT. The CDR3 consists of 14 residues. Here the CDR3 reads CASSPLGSTDTQYF. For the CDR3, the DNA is TGTGCCAGCAGTCCGCTTGGCTCCACAGATACGCAGTATTTT.

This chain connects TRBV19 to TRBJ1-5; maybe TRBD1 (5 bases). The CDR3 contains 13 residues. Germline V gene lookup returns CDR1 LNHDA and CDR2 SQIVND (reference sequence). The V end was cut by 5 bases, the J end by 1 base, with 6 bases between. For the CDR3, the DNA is TGTGCCAGTAGTCCAGGGAGCAATCAGCCCCAGCATTTT. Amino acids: CASSPGSNQPQHF.

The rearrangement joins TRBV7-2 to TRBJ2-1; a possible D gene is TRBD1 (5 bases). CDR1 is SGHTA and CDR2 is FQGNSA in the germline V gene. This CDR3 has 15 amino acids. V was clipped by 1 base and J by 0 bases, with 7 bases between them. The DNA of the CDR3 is TGTGCCAGCAGCTTAGACAGGAGCTCCTACAATGAGCAGTTCTTC. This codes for CASSLDRSSYNEQFF.

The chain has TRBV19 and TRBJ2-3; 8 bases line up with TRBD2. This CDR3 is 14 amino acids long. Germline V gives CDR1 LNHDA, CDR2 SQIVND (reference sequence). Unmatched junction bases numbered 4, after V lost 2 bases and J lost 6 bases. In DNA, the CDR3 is TGTGCCAGTAGTATAAGCGGGGGCCCGGATACGCAGTATTTT. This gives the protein CASSISGGPDTQYF.

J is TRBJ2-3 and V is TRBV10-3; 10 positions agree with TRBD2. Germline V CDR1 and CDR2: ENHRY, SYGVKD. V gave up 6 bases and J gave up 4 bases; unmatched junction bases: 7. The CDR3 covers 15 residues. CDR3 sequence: CAIRSGGAMADTQYF. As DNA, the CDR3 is TGTGCCATCAGAAGCGGGGGGGCCATGGCAGATACGCAGTATTTT.

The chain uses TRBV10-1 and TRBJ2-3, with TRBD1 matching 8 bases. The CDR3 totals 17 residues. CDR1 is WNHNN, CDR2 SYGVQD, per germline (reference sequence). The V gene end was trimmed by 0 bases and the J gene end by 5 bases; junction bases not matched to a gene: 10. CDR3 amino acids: CASSESRQGARGDTQYF. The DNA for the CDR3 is TGCGCCAGCAGTGAGTCTAGGCAGGGGGCGCGGGGAGATACGCAGTATTTT.

This CDR3 is CATSREGEGSYNTEAFF. The CDR3 DNA is TGTGCCACCAGCAGAGAGGGGGAGGGTTCGTACAACACTGAAGCTTTCTTT. The V call is TRBV15, the J call TRBJ1-1; tentatively, D is TRBD1 (5 bases). Germline V gives CDR1 LNHNV, CDR2 YYDKDF (reference sequence). V was cut by 0 bases and J by 2 bases, with 16 bases left in between. The CDR3 covers 17 residues. The full variable domain, its missing parts supplied by reference TRBV15 and TRBJ1-1, is DAMVIQNPRYQVTQFGKPVTLSCSQTLNHNVMYWYQQKSSQAPKLLFHYYDKDFNNEADTPDNFQSRRPNTSFCFLDIRSPGLGDTAMYLCATSREGEGSYNTEAFFGQGTRLTVV.

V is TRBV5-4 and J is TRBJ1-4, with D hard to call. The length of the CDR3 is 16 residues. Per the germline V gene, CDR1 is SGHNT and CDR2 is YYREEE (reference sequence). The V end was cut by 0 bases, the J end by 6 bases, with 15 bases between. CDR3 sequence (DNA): TGTGCCAGCAGCTTGGGGACGGGCCTCGGGGATGAAAAACTGTTTTTT. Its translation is CASSLGTGLGDEKLFF.